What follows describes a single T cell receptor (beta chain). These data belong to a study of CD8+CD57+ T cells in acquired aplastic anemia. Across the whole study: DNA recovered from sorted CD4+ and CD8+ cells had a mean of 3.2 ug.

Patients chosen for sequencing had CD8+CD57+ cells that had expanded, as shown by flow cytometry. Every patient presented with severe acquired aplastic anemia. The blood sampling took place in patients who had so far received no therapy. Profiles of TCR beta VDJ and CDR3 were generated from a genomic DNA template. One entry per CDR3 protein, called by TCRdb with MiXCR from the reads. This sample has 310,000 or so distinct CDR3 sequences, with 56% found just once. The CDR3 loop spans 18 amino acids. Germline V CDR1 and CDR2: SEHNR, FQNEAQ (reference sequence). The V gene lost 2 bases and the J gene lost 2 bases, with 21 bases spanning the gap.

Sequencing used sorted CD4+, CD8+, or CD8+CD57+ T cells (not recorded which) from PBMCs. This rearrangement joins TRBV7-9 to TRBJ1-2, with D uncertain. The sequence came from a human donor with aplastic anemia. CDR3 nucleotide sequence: TGTGCCAGCAGCTTATTTGTATTCGGGAGGGCGGCCAACTATGGCTACACCTTC. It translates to CASSLFVFGRAANYGYTF. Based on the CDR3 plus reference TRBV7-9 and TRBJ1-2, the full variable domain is DTGVSQNPRHKITKRGQNVTFRCDPISEHNRLYWYRQTLGQGPEFLTYFQNEAQLEKSRLLSDRFSAERPKGSFSTLEIQRTEQGDSAMYLCASSLFVFGRAANYGYTFGSGTRLTVV.